This T cell receptor beta chain is drawn from a study of T cell repertoires in aging, cancer and after chemotherapy. Study-level background: Donor ages fell into six groups from 30 or younger up to 70 or older. The full dataset contained approximately 9.6 million TCR reads.

Regarding this clonotype: Its antigen is not identified.

Rearranged V-D-J TRB sequences were amplified with a mixed TRB-A/B primer pool. TCRdb processed the multiplex PCR reads anew with MiXCR; each CDR3 protein has one entry. The data contain just over 4,000 distinct CDR3 sequences, over 25% of them singletons. Study-wide results and caveats: In each cancer cohort, median generation probability increased across chemotherapy, suggesting thymic output rebounded.

Amplification of TCR beta used genomic DNA extracted from peripheral blood. The CDR3 is made up of 13 amino acids. The germline V gene encodes CDR1 GTSNPN and CDR2 SVGIG (reference sequence). Deletions cut 1 base from V and 6 bases from J, with 11 bases between. This sequence was found in a human donor in good health. Sequenced: blood. The rearrangement links TRBV30 to TRBJ2-3; D uncertain. The CDR3 region has the DNA TGTGCCTGGAGTGAATACCCTGGCGATACGCAGTATTTT. Protein sequence: CAWSEYPGDTQYF.